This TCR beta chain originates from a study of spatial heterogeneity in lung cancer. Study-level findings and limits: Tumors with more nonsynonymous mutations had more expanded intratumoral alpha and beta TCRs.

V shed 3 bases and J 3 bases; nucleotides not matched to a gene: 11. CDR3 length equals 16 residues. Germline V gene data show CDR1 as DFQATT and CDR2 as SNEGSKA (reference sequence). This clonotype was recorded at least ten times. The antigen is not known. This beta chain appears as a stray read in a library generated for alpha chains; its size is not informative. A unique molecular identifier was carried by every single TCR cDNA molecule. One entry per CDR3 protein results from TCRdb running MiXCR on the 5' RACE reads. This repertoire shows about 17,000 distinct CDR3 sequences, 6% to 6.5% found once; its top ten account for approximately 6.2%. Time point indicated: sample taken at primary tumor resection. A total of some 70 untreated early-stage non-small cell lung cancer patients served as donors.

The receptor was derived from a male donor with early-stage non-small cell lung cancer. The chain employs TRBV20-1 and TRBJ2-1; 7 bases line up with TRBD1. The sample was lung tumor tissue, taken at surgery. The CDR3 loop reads CSASEHDRANYNEQFF. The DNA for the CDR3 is TGCAGTGCTAGTGAACACGACAGGGCGAACTACAATGAGCAGTTCTTC.